This T cell receptor (beta chain) was captured in a study of blood T cell repertoires in COVID-19. Turning to the study itself: Samples of COVID-19 (acute and convalescent) were obtained from the United States, Italy and Spain. PBMCs, B-cell-depleted T cells, or T cells were the source of the cDNA or gDNA that made up the material.

Germline values: CDR1 SGDLS, CDR2 YYNGEE. Trimming removed 0 bases from V and 0 bases from J, with 16 bases in between. The CDR3 extends over 17 amino acids. In the authors' methods: Scientists estimated how many nucleated cells there were by amplifying reference gene primers. Using immunoSEQ multiplex PCR, the repertoire was profiled, and TCRdb retains in-frame clones only, with some absent. Clone size and V and J calls were adopted from that table, with D and trimming inferred from the DNA. The top ten hold over 7.5% of the sample, which has roughly 110,000 clones, 75% to 90% seen once. This chain uses TRBV9 with TRBJ2-7; no clear D. Input material: peripheral blood. The receptor was derived from a woman aged 40-49 years with acute or convalescent COVID-19. CDR3 amino acids: CASSVGDTRLSSYEQYF. The CDR3 DNA reads TGTGCCAGCAGCGTAGGCGACACCCGGTTAAGCTCCTACGAGCAGTACTTC.